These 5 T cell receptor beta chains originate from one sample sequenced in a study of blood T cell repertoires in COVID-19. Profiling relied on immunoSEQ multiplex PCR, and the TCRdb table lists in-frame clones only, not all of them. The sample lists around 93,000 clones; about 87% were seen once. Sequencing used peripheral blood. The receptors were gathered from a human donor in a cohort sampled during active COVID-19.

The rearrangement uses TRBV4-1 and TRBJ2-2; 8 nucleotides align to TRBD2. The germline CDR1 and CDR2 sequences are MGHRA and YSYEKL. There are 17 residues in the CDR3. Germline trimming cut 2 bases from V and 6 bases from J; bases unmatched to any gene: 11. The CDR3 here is CASSQPGRAGEAGELFF. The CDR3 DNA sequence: TGCGCCAGCAGCCAACCAGGACGAGCGGGGGAAGCCGGGGAGCTGTTTTTT.

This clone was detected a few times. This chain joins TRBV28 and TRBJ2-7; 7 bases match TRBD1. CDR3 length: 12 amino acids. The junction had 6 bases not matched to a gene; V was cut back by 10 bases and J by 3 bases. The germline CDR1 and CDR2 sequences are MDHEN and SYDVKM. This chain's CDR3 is CATQGVSYEQYF. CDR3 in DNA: TGTGCCACCCAGGGGGTGAGCTACGAGCAGTACTTC.

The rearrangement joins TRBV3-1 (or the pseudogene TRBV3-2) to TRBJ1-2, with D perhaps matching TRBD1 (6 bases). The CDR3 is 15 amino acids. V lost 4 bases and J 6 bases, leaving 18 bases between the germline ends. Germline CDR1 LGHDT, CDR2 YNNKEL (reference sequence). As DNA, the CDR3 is TGTGCCAGCAGCCCAAATTTTTTGGCAGGGGATGGCTACACCTTC. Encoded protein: CASSPNFLAGDGYTF.

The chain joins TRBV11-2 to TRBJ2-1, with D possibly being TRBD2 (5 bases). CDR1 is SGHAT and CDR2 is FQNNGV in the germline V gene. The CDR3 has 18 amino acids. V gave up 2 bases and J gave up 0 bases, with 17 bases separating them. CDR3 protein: CASSLNGILESSYNEQFF. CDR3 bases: TGTGCCAGCAGCTTAAACGGGATACTTGAGAGCTCCTACAATGAGCAGTTCTTC.

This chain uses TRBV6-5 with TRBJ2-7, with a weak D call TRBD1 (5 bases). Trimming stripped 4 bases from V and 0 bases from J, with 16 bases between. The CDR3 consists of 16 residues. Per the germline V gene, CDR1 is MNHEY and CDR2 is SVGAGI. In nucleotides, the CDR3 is TGTGCCAGCAGTTCATTCGTGCAGGGAAGCTCCTACGAGCAGTACTTC. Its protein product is CASSSFVQGSSYEQYF.